The entry that follows covers one T cell receptor beta chain sequence. Its matching antigen is unknown. Germline V CDR1 and CDR2: KGHSH, LQKENI. This CDR3 spans 15 amino acids. The V end was cut by 4 bases, the J end by 8 bases, with 17 bases between. The sample is drawn from a study of shared clonotypes between healthy human individuals. Study-level results: Incomplete sequencing of sorted subsets was indicated by rarefaction despite large depth. Non-shared clonotypes had lower generation probabilities than clonotypes shared by all four sorted-subset donors.

TCRdb keeps only in-frame clones here, not all; method: immunoSEQ multiplex PCR. The sample contains about 2.3 million clones, roughly 93% of which appear only once. The origin of this receptor is a man younger than 35 in good health. Some clones in this sample may be carry-over from other donors' samples. V and J are TRBV18 and TRBJ1-4; unclear D gene. Sequencing was done on a sample of naive CD4+ T cells from PBMCs. Subset reported: CD45RA+ positively selected. The CDR3 sequence: CASSRPGPRREKLFF. In nucleotides, the CDR3 is TGTGCCAGCTCACGACCGGGTCCCCGACGGGAAAAACTGTTTTTT.